This T cell receptor beta chain was retrieved from a study of PD-1 blockade in mismatch repair-deficient tumors (dated by TCRdb to the late 2010s). Context from the whole study: The trial enrolled about 90 consecutive patients with over 10 mismatch repair-deficient cancer types between 2013 and 2016, all previously treated and progressing. Tumor-associated T cell clones in the peripheral blood of patients responding to PD-1 blockade were tracked using deep sequencing of TCR CDR3 regions. Overall study results and their limits: Clones residing in the tumor, which were often undetectable in blood before treatment, expanded quickly after pembrolizumab and then contracted, generally before radiologic responses.

The method behind the library was the immunoSEQ multiplex PCR assay. Not all clones reach the TCRdb copy of this immuneACCESS table, which keeps in-frame sequences only. Checked studies attribute under half of the gap to unresolved V genes and leave the rest unexplained. This sample has about 130,000 clones in its table, and about nine tenths of those were observed once. The biggest ten clones account for about 12% of the sample. Mismatch repair deficiency was established in every enrolled patient by polymerase chain reaction or immunohistochemistry. TCR sequencing was performed for three patients who responded to pembrolizumab therapy. Pembrolizumab PD-1 blockade was prospectively tested in advanced mismatch repair-deficient cancers, regardless of tissue of origin, in the phase II trial. Peripheral blood T cell samples were collected serially, before PD-1 blockade began and at several time points afterward. Blood sampling times were expressed in weeks after the first pembrolizumab dose.

The junction shows trimming of 0 bases on V and 3 bases on J, plus 10 bases between the germline ends. Sequences MRHNA (CDR1) and SNTAGT (CDR2) are obtained from the germline V gene. Its CDR3 holds 15 amino acids, cysteine through phenylalanine. CDR3 DNA only is kept here, 45 bases in frame from base 1. With respect to this clone: Its recognized antigen is unknown. No base-level quality is on record; no much larger clone is a single base apart.

This sequence was found in an adult with mismatch repair-deficient cancer. The V and J genes are TRBV6-4 and TRBJ2-3; the D match is possibly TRBD1 or TRBD2, with 6 bases aligned in each. The sequencing used peripheral blood, collected roughly 70 weeks after starting pembrolizumab. The CDR3 loop reads CASSDSRGATDTQYF. The nucleotide sequence reads TGTGCCAGCAGTGACTCTAGGGGGGCAACAGATACGCAGTATTTT.